Listed below are T cell receptor beta chains from one sample, sequenced in a study of cytomegalovirus exposure and HLA in healthy donors. Here immunoSEQ multiplex PCR was the method, and the copy in TCRdb shows in-frame clones only, minus some. Here the sample spans 170,000 or so clones, 79% being singletons. Material for sequencing was PBMCs. These receptors all come from a woman aged 40 to 50 in good health and CMV-seronegative. Both conserved end residues are part of each CDR3. A D gene is named only where the DNA matches it firmly. Only some rows state a clone size, as once, few, many or a class for expanded clones.

NA,TRBJ1-5,TRBV18,NA,TGTGCCAGCTCAGAACAGGAGTTCAGCAATCAGCCCCAGCATTTT,CASSEQEFSNQPQHF
NA,TRBJ1-1,TRBV28,NA,TGTGCCAGCATATCGGGGAGGGATTGTGGAGCTTTCTTT,CASISGRDCGAFF
once,TRBJ2-5,TRBV28,TRBD2,TGTGCCAGCAGTCCCTGGACTAGCGGGGGGGAAGAGACCCAGTACTTC,CASSPWTSGGEETQYF
NA,TRBJ2-1,TRBV5-1,TRBD1,TGCGCCAGCAGTAAACAGGGGGAGGTGTACAATGAGCAGTTCTTC,CASSKQGEVYNEQFF
few,TRBJ1-5,TRBV2,NA,TGTGCCAGCAGTGAACAGGCCCTTAGCAATCAGCCCCAGCATTTT,CASSEQALSNQPQHF
NA,TRBJ1-4,TRBV18,NA,TGTGCCAGCTCAAACGGCCAGGGGCCAGGCGAAAAACTGTTTTTT,CASSNGQGPGEKLFF
once,TRBJ2-3,TRBV6-4,NA,TGTGCCAGCAGTGACGGCGGGACCACAGATACGCAGTATTTT,CASSDGGTTDTQYF
NA,TRBJ1-1,TRBV5-1,TRBD1,TGCGCCAGCAGCGCCCGACAGGGGGGCGGCACTGAAGCTTTCTTT,CASSARQGGGTEAFF
NA,TRBJ2-1,TRBV7-6,NA,TGTGCCAGCAGCGAGCAGATGGAGCTGGAAAATGAGCAGTTCTTC,CASSEQMELENEQFF
NA,TRBJ2-4,TRBV2,TRBD1,TGTGCCAGCAGTGATCGGGACAGGGAGAAAGAAAACATTCAGTACTTC,CASSDRDREKENIQYF
NA,TRBJ2-3,TRBV7-9,NA,TGTGCCAGCAGCTGGGGGGTGAGCACAGATACGCAGTATTTT,CASSWGVSTDTQYF
NA,TRBJ1-2,TRBV6-4,NA,TGTGCCAGCAGTGAGAGGGCTGGGCCCTCCTATGGCTACACCTTC,CASSERAGPSYGYTF
NA,TRBJ2-3,TRBV7-8,TRBD1,TGTGCCAGCAGCTGGGACAGGGGAGGGGATACGCAGTATTTT,CASSWDRGGDTQYF
NA,TRBJ2-7,TRBV11-2,TRBD2,TGTGCCAGCAGCTGGGGGACTAGCGCCTACGAGCAGTACTTC,CASSWGTSAYEQYF
NA,TRBJ2-5,TRBV5-1,NA,TGCGCCAGCAGCTTTGAGTCCCCAGAGACCCAGTACTTC,CASSFESPETQYF
few,TRBJ1-1,TRBV10-3,TRBD1,TGTGCCATCAGGGGACAGCGCAACACTGAAGCTTTCTTT,CAIRGQRNTEAFF
NA,TRBJ1-3,TRBV30,NA,TGTGCCTGGAGTGGGGAACCGGGATCTGGAAACACCATATATTTT,CAWSGEPGSGNTIYF
NA,TRBJ1-2,TRBV5-5,NA,TGTGCCAGCAGCCCCGGACAGAACTATGGCTACACCTTC,CASSPGQNYGYTF
NA,TRBJ2-6,TRBV6-6,NA,TGTGCCAACGACCCTGCGTGGAGCTCTGGGGCCAACGTCCTGACTTTC,CANDPAWSSGANVLTF
NA,TRBJ2-7,TRBV18,TRBD1,TGTGCCAGCTCACCAAACAGGGGATACGAGCAGTACTTC,CASSPNRGYEQYF
once,TRBJ1-3,TRBV25-1,NA,TGTGCCAGCAGTGAGGAGGCGACGGGAAACACCATATATTTT,CASSEEATGNTIYF
few,TRBJ1-5,TRBV28,NA,TGTGCCAGCAGTTCGGACAGTAGCAATCAGCCCCAGCATTTT,CASSSDSSNQPQHF
NA,TRBJ2-3,TRBV9,NA,TGTGCCAGCAGCGTAGATCTGGGGCTGGGCACAGATACGCAGTATTTT,CASSVDLGLGTDTQYF
NA,TRBJ2-1,TRBV5-1,NA,TGCGCCAGCAGCTTGGAAACTAGCTACAATGAGCAGTTCTTC,CASSLETSYNEQFF
NA,TRBJ2-3,TRBV5-4,NA,TGTGCCAGCAGCTTGGGACACCGTTTAGACGATACGCAGTATTTT,CASSLGHRLDDTQYF
NA,TRBJ1-3,TRBV30,NA,TGTGCCCAGCAGGGATCGAACGGGGGCACCATATATTTT,CAQQGSNGGTIYF
NA,TRBJ1-2,TRBV4-2,NA,TGTGCCAGCAGCCCCCGTGGAGAGCCTCGGCAGGGCTACACCTTC,CASSPRGEPRQGYTF
once,TRBJ1-1,TRBV7-2,NA,TGTGCCAGCAGCTTAGCGGCAGGGACTGAAGCTTTCTTT,CASSLAAGTEAFF
NA,TRBJ1-1,TRBV18,NA,TGTGCCAGCTCACCTGGACAGATGAACACTGAAGCTTTCTTT,CASSPGQMNTEAFF
NA,TRBJ2-3,TRBV30,TRBD2,TGTGCCTGGACCACCGGGGGGGGGACGACAGATACGCAGTATTTT,CAWTTGGGTTDTQYF
NA,TRBJ2-5,TRBV14,TRBD2,TGTGCCAGCAGCCAAGGGGGACTAGCGGACCAAGAGACCCAGTACTTC,CASSQGGLADQETQYF
NA,TRBJ2-5,TRBV5-4,TRBD2,TGTGCCAGCAGCTTGGGAGCGGGGGGGCCGGAGACCCAGTACTTC,CASSLGAGGPETQYF
NA,TRBJ2-7,TRBV28,NA,TGTGCCAGCAGTGTGTCGGGGACTCCCTCCTACGAGCAGTACTTC,CASSVSGTPSYEQYF
NA,TRBJ2-2,TRBV11-3,NA,TGTGCCAGCAGCCCCCGGCAGGGGGGTACCGGGGAGCTGTTTTTT,CASSPRQGGTGELFF
once,TRBJ2-7,TRBV19,NA,TGTGCCAGTAGTATCGGCAGGGGGGACGAGCAGTACTTC,CASSIGRGDEQYF
NA,TRBJ2-4,TRBV30,NA,TGTGCCTGGACGTCGGGCTCAGGGGGGATTCAGTACTTC,CAWTSGSGGIQYF